This T cell receptor (beta chain) was captured in a study of T cell clonality in common variable immunodeficiency. The CDR3 runs 15 residues. Germline V CDR1 and CDR2: ENHRY, SYGVKD. V trimming: 4 bases; J trimming: 8 bases; junction bases outside the gene matches: 8. This clone was detected ten times or more. Its antigen is not known. Read data end 3 residues before the CDR3 end; the end is taken from the germline J gene. The protocol was immunoSEQ multiplex PCR, while the TCRdb copy is restricted to in-frame clones and leaves out a portion. Recorded here are tens of thousands of clones, none singletons. Findings and limits, study-wide: TCRbeta clonality was increased in CVID versus healthy controls. Common variable immunodeficiency TCR beta sequences reportedly had fewer deletions and N-nucleotide insertions.

CVID subjects were neither ill nor on immunomodulatory or immunosuppressive medication at sampling. Sequencing used peripheral blood mononuclear cells. The receptor was isolated from a human donor with common variable immunodeficiency. The J gene is TRBJ2-1, the V gene TRBV10-3, with 10 bases matching TRBD2. The DNA read from the CDR3 is TGTGCCATCAGTGGAGCGGGGGGGAATCTATATGAG. Protein sequence: CAISGAGGNLYE. The CDR3, in full, reads CAISGAGGNLYEQFF.